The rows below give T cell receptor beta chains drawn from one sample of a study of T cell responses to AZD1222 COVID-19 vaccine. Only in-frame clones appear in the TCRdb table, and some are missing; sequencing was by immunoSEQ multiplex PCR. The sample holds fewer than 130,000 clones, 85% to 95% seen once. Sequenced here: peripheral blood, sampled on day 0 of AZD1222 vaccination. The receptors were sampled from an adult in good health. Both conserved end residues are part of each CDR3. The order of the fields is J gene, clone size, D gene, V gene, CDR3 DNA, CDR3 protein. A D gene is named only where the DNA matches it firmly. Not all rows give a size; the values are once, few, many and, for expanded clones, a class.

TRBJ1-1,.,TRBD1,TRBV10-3,TGTGCCATCAGGGGGACAGGGAGACGGTCAGGGACTGAAGCTTTCTTT,CAIRGTGRRSGTEAFF
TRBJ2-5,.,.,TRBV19,TGTGCCAGTAGTCCCGTGACCGAATGGGCGGAGACCCAGTACTTC,CASSPVTEWAETQYF
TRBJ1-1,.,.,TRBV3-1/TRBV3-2,TGTGCCAGCAGGTCGTTCGGGAAGGTCACTGAAGCTTTCTTT,CASRSFGKVTEAFF
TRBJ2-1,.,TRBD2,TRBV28,TGTGCCAGCGGCGGGTCTAGCGGGGGAAAGAATGAGCAGTTCTTC,CASGGSSGGKNEQFF
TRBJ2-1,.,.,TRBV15,TGTGCCACCAGGGCCGCCGACGGTGACAATGAGCAGTTCTTC,CATRAADGDNEQFF
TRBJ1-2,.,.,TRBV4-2,TGTGCCAGCAGCCCCTCGAGGGAGGTCAACTATGGCTACACCTTC,CASSPSREVNYGYTF
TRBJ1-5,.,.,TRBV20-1,TGCAGTGCTAGTGGCCAGCCCCAGCATTTT,CSASGQPQHF
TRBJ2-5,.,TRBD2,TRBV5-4,TGTGCCAGCAGCCCCAGCGGGGGGGCCAGGAAAGAGACCCAGTACTTC,CASSPSGGARKETQYF
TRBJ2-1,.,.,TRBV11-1,TGTGCCAGCAGCTTAAGTAAAAATGAGCAGTTCTTC,CASSLSKNEQFF
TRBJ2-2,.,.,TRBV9,TGTGCCAGCAGCGTAGTGGGGACCCAAGGCACCGGGGAGCTGTTTTTT,CASSVVGTQGTGELFF
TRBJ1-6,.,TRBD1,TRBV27,TGTGCCAGCAGTTTATCTGACAGGGGGTTAAATTCACCCCTCCACTTT,CASSLSDRGLNSPLHF
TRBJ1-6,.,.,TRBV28,TGTGCCAGCAGTCCCTCAATGACAGCAAATTCACCCCTCCACTTT,CASSPSMTANSPLHF
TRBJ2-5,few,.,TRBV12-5,TGTGCTAGTGGTTTGCCAAGACAGGATCAAGAGACCCAGTACTTC,CASGLPRQDQETQYF
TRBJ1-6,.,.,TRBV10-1,TGCGCCAGCAGTGAGGGGAATAATTCACCCCTCCACTTT,CASSEGNNSPLHF
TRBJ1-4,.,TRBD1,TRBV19,TGTGCCAGTAAAGACGCCGTGGGGACAGGGAATGAAAAACTGTTTTTT,CASKDAVGTGNEKLFF
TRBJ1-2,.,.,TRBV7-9,TGTGCCAGCAGCTCGAACAATCTGCGGGAATATGGCTACACCTTC,CASSSNNLREYGYTF
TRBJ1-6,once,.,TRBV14,TGTGCCAGCAGCCAAGAAGTTTTAAATTTGGACCGTACGTGGGTACGGAGGGATTCACCCCTCCACTTT,CASSQEVLNLDRTWVRRDSPLHF
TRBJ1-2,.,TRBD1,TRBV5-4,TGTGCCAGCAGCCCGGGGGACAGGGTGGCTTTGGGCTACACCTTC,CASSPGDRVALGYTF
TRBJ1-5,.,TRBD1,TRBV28,TGTGCCAGCGCTTATTGGGGACAGGGATATCAGCAGCCCCAGCATTTT,CASAYWGQGYQQPQHF
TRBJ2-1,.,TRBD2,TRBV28,TGTGCCAGCAGTTCCATCCGCGGGACTACTTTCTCGAGCTCCTACAATGAGCAGTTCTTC,CASSSIRGTTFSSSYNEQFF
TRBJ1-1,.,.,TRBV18,TGTGCCAGCTCCCTCTCAAGTGGGGGGGAAACTGAAGCTTTCTTT,CASSLSSGGETEAFF
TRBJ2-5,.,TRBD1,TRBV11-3,TGTGCCAGCAGCTTAGTGGACAGGGAAGAGACCCAGTACTTC,CASSLVDREETQYF
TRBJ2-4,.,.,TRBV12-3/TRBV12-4,TGTGCCAGCAGTTTAGGGAGACTAAACATTCAGTACTTC,CASSLGRLNIQYF
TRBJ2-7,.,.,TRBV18,TGTGCCAGCTCACCAGTAGGTAGCGAGCAGTACTTC,CASSPVGSEQYF
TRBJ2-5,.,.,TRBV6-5,TGTGCCAGCAGTTACTCGATAACACTAGGGGAGACCCAGTACTTC,CASSYSITLGETQYF
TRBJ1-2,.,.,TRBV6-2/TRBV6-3,TGTGCCAGCAGCTCGGGGGGGAGGATTAACTATGGCTACACCTTC,CASSSGGRINYGYTF
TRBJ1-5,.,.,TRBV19,TGTGCCAGTCGACAGCGGGGTTCCGGGAGGTCCAATCAGCCCCAGCATTTT,CASRQRGSGRSNQPQHF
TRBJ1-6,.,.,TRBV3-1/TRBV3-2,TGTGCCAGCAGCCAAGATTCAACAGGGTTACCCCTCCACTTT,CASSQDSTGLPLHF
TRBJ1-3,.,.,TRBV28,TGTGCCAGCAGTTTAAGCTGGCAGTCTGGAAACACCATATATTTT,CASSLSWQSGNTIYF
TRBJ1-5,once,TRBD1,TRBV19,TGTGCCAGTAGTACCAGGACAGGGTACAGCAATCAGCCCCAGCATTTT,CASSTRTGYSNQPQHF
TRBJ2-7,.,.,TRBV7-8,TGTGCCAGCAGCCCTATGGTTGGAGGGGGCGGTTACGAGCAGTACTTC,CASSPMVGGGGYEQYF
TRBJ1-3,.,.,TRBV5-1,TGCGCCAGCAGCTCCCTGGAGGGTGGTGGAAACACCATATATTTT,CASSSLEGGGNTIYF
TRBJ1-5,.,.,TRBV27,TGTGCCAGCAGCTTGCTGGGAGGTGGCAATCAGCCCCAGCATTTT,CASSLLGGGNQPQHF
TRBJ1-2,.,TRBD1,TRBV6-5,TGTGCCAGCAGAAGAGAGGGGACAGACCCTTATGGCTACACCTTC,CASRREGTDPYGYTF
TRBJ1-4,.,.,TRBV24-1,TGTGCCACCAGTCCTACAGCTGGTAATGAAAAACTGTTTTTT,CATSPTAGNEKLFF
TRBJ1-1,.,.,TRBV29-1,TGCAGCGTTGAAAAGGTGAACACTGAAGCTTTCTTT,CSVEKVNTEAFF
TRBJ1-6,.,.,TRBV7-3,TGTGCCAGCAGCTTATGGGAGAATTCACCCCTCCACTTT,CASSLWENSPLHF
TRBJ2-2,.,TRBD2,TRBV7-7,TGTGCCAGCAGCCCGCGACTAGCGGAAAACACCGGGGAGCTGTTTTTT,CASSPRLAENTGELFF
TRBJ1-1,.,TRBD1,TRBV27,TGTGCCAGCAATTATACGACAGGGGTTGACACTGAAGCTTTCTTT,CASNYTTGVDTEAFF
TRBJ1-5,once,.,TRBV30,TGTGCCTGGAGCATGGGAGATCAGCGATCCCAGCATTTT,CAWSMGDQRSQHF
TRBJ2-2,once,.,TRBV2,TGTGCCAGCAGTGGCAGGGGAGGATTTGTCGGGGAGCTGTTTTTT,CASSGRGGFVGELFF